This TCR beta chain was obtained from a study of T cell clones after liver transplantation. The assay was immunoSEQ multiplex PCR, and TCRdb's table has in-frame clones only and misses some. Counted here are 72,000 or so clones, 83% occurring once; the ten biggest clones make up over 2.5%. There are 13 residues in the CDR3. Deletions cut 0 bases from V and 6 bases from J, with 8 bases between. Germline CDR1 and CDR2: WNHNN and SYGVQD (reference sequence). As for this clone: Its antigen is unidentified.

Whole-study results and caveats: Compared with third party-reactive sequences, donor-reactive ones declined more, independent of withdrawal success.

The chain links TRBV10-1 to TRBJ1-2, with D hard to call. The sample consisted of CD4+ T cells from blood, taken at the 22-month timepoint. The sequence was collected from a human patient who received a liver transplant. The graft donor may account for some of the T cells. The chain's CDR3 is CASSESGINGYTF. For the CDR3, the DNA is TGCGCCAGCAGTGAGTCGGGAATTAATGGCTACACCTTC.